The present T cell receptor (beta chain) was sequenced within a study of blood T cell repertoires in COVID-19. The CDR3 has 14 residues. Trimming took 0 bases from V and 8 from J, leaving 13 bases between them. Germline values: CDR1 KGHSH, CDR2 LQKENI. This table comes from immunoSEQ multiplex PCR, and its TCRdb copy is limited to in-frame clones, with some not included. The sample shows roughly 290,000 clones, 90% of them seen only once. Ages ranged from about 18 to 89 years, with residence in under 25 US areas. Sequenced sample: PBMCs or T cells enriched from blood (not recorded which). The TCR originated in a woman in her late teens or twenties with acute COVID-19. This chain links TRBV18 with TRBJ1-2; tentative D call: TRBD1 (6 bases). DNA of the CDR3: TGTGCCAGCTCACCACCGACAGGATCTGGGGGCTACACCTTC. Translation gives CASSPPTGSGGYTF.